This T cell receptor (beta chain) was captured by sequencing in a study of Graves' ophthalmopathy and Graves' hyperthyroidism. Study-level background: Before any treatment, peripheral blood was taken at the initial diagnosis.

This clonotype was counted ten times or more. As yet, its antigen is unknown. Per the germline V gene, CDR1 is LNHDA and CDR2 is SQIVND (reference sequence). V was shortened by 7 bases and J by 5 bases, with 9 bases between the two germline ends. This CDR3 comprises 11 residues. Amplified TCR beta CDR3 regions were obtained using RNA transcripts as template. Second-round multiplex PCR came after first-round RT-PCR with HTBI primers. Each CDR3 protein gets one entry after TCRdb re-called the multiplex PCR reads with MiXCR. The sample has 200,000 to 300,000 distinct CDR3 sequences, 45% seen once. Study-wide results and limits: Detected in blood as well were most expanded thyroid clonotypes with frequency above 0.001.

The V and J genes are TRBV19 and TRBJ2-7; weak D call: TRBD1 (5 bases). Specimen: peripheral blood. This receptor was obtained from an adult man with Graves' ophthalmopathy. This CDR3 reads CASTQGHEQYF. The DNA for the CDR3 is TGTGCCAGTACCCAGGGCCACGAGCAGTACTTC. The full variable domain, rest sourced from reference TRBV19 and TRBJ2-7, is DGGITQSPKYLFRKEGQNVTLSCEQNLNHDAMYWYRQDPGQGLRLIYYSQIVNDFQKGDIAEGYSVSREKKESFPLTVTSAQKNPTAFYLCASTQGHEQYFGPGTRLTVT.